This T cell receptor (beta chain) stems from a study of CD8 T cells in ankylosing spondylitis. Study findings and constraints: Past research had described some motif variants in reactive arthritis synovial fluid and blood. With a CD8+ phenotype, disease-linked clones were relatively rare in peripheral blood. Characteristic, it appeared, of ankylosing spondylitis blood was a TCR beta motif of eight highly homologous variants. Significant enrichment of disease-linked clones was reportedly seen in matched ankylosing spondylitis synovial fluid.

Per germline, CDR1 ENHRY and CDR2 SYGVKD. The ends were cut back, 8 bases at V and 0 bases at J, with 11 bases in the middle. The length of the CDR3 is 14 residues. This clonotype showed up many times. Its antigen is not known. Generation of TCR beta libraries employed quantitative 5'-RACE incorporating molecular barcodes. MiXCR was run by TCRdb on the 5' RACE reads, yielding one entry per CDR3 protein. This sample carries some 85,000 distinct CDR3 sequences, around 8.3% of them seen once, and the ten largest clones take about a third. The sequence was obtained from a male donor with ankylosing spondylitis. This chain links TRBV10-3 with TRBJ2-1; weak D call: TRBD2 (6 bases). The source material was blood, either unsorted or a sorted T cell fraction (not recorded which). CDR3 region: CAIASASSYNEQFF. DNA of the CDR3: TGTGCCATCGCTAGCGCAAGCTCCTACAATGAGCAGTTCTTC.